This TCR beta chain came from a study of T cell repertoires in aging, cancer and after chemotherapy. In the study overall: Donor ages fell into six groups from 30 or younger up to 70 or older. General study points: Compared with age-matched healthy donors, untreated hematological or solid cancer patients showed higher blood TCR clonality.

A mixed TRB-A/B primer pool amplified rearranged TRB by multiplex touch-down PCR. TCRdb analysed the multiplex PCR reads with MiXCR anew, one entry per CDR3 protein. This sample carries around 7,000 distinct CDR3 sequences, 40% to 45% of them seen once, and the ten largest clones take 15%. Comments on this clonotype: Its specificity is unknown.

Germline CDR1 KGHDR, CDR2 SFDVKD. The junction had 2 bases not matched to a gene; V was cut back by 3 bases and J by 4 bases. The length of the CDR3 is 14 residues. Amplification of TCR beta used genomic DNA extracted from peripheral blood. This sequence joins TRBV24-1 and TRBJ2-5, with 9 positions matching TRBD1. Material for sequencing was blood. This clonotype was obtained from a human donor in good health. CDR3 loop: CATSDGTGSETQYF. The CDR3 DNA reads as TGTGCCACCAGTGATGGGACAGGGTCAGAGACCCAGTACTTC.